A selection of T cell receptor beta chains follows, all from one sample in a study of blood T cell repertoires in COVID-19. Method: immunoSEQ multiplex PCR; TCRdb's copy keeps in-frame clones and lacks some. This sample has some 300,000 clones; around nine tenths occur once, and the top ten carry about 1.2%. The sequencing input was peripheral blood. The receptors were sampled from a man between 70 and 80 years old with acute or convalescent COVID-19. The CDR3 runs from the conserved cysteine through the conserved F or W. The D gene is left open where the match is weak. Not every row has a clone size; where given, it reads once, few, many or a size class.

V gene	D gene	J gene	clone size	CDR3 protein	CDR3 DNA
TRBV28	TRBD2	TRBJ2-7	-	CASRRTSGVFYEQYF	TGTGCCAGCAGGAGAACTAGCGGGGTATTCTACGAGCAGTACTTC
TRBV18	TRBD1	TRBJ1-5	-	CASSEGQGGNQPQHF	TGTGCCAGCTCAGAGGGACAGGGGGGCAATCAGCCCCAGCATTTT
TRBV28	-	TRBJ2-2	-	CASSLISGELFF	TGTGCCAGCAGTTTAATTTCGGGGGAGCTGTTTTTT
TRBV5-1	-	TRBJ2-5	-	CASRDNQETQYF	TGCGCCAGCCGGGACAACCAAGAGACCCAGTACTTC
TRBV5-4	TRBD1	TRBJ2-1	once	CASSIGQGYEQFF	TGTGCCAGCAGCATAGGACAGGGGTATGAGCAGTTCTTC
TRBV5-4	-	TRBJ2-1	-	CATTLGGELYNEQFF	TGTGCCACCACGCTAGGGGGGGAGCTGTACAATGAGCAGTTCTTC
TRBV29-1	-	TRBJ1-5	-	CSVGSQENQPQHF	TGCAGCGTTGGAAGCCAAGAGAATCAGCCCCAGCATTTT
TRBV19	TRBD1	TRBJ1-1	-	CASSIGTGGTEAFF	TGTGCCAGTAGTATCGGAACAGGGGGCACTGAAGCTTTCTTT
TRBV5-5	-	TRBJ2-1	-	CASSEIGAENEQFF	TGTGCCAGCAGCGAAATTGGAGCGGAGAATGAGCAGTTCTTC
TRBV28	TRBD2	TRBJ2-7	-	CASLDTGGYEQYF	TGTGCCAGCTTAGATACGGGGGGGTACGAGCAGTACTTC
TRBV18	TRBD1	TRBJ2-7	-	CASSPTGGGYEQYF	TGTGCCAGCTCACCAACAGGGGGCGGGTACGAGCAGTACTTC
TRBV11-2	TRBD1	TRBJ1-1	-	CASSFLTATGFTGAFF	TGTGCCAGCAGCTTCCTAACTGCGACAGGGTTTACGGGGGCTTTCTTT
TRBV30	-	TRBJ2-5	-	CAWSADQETQYF	TGTGCCTGGAGTGCCGACCAAGAGACCCAGTACTTC
TRBV7-3	-	TRBJ2-6	-	CASSLSSGANVLTF	TGTGCCAGCAGCTTATCGAGTGGGGCCAACGTCCTGACTTTC
TRBV7-9	-	TRBJ2-2	-	CASSLRVLRQETGELFF	TGTGCCAGCAGCTTAAGGGTTTTGAGACAGGAAACCGGGGAGCTGTTTTTT
TRBV7-2	-	TRBJ2-1	-	CASSLVANEQFF	TGTGCCAGCAGCTTAGTAGCCAATGAGCAGTTCTTC
TRBV6-2/TRBV6-3	-	TRBJ2-1	-	CASSYSYAGALRNEQFF	TGTGCCAGCAGTTACTCGTACGCGGGGGCCCTCCGTAATGAGCAGTTCTTC
TRBV28	-	TRBJ1-4	-	CASSSLSGVGLGEKLFF	TGTGCCAGCAGTTCCCTCTCGGGGGTAGGGCTGGGGGAAAAACTGTTTTTT
TRBV25-1	TRBD1	TRBJ1-4	-	CASSDTSGGDWEKLFF	TGTGCCAGCAGTGATACCTCAGGGGGCGATTGGGAAAAACTGTTTTTT
TRBV25-1	TRBD1	TRBJ2-7	-	CASSPAPGQGVGSYEQYF	TGTGCCAGCAGTCCAGCTCCGGGACAGGGGGTTGGTAGCTACGAGCAGTACTTC
TRBV20-1	-	TRBJ2-3	-	CSASGQGSTDTQYF	TGCAGTGCTAGTGGTCAGGGTAGCACAGATACGCAGTATTTT
TRBV6-4	TRBD2	TRBJ2-5	-	CASSDRRTSGCQETQYF	TGTGCCAGCAGTGACCGACGGACTAGCGGATGCCAAGAGACCCAGTACTTC
TRBV5-1	-	TRBJ1-4	-	CASSLERAEKLFF	TGCGCCAGCAGCTTGGAAAGAGCTGAAAAACTGTTTTTT
TRBV2	TRBD2	TRBJ2-5	-	CASSSTSVQETQYF	TGTGCCAGCAGCTCTACTAGCGTTCAAGAGACCCAGTACTTC
TRBV11-2	-	TRBJ1-2	-	CASSSSNRVTF	TGTGCCAGCAGCTCCAGTAACAGGGTCACCTTC
TRBV27	-	TRBJ2-7	-	CASSFRKGESQYF	TGTGCCAGCAGTTTCCGAAAAGGGGAATCGCAGTACTTC
TRBV7-2	TRBD2	TRBJ2-7	-	CASSWAGTSGYEQYF	TGTGCCAGCAGCTGGGCCGGGACTAGCGGCTACGAGCAGTACTTC
TRBV28	TRBD1	TRBJ1-5	-	CASSSTQGQAYQPQHF	TGTGCCAGCAGTTCAACCCAGGGACAGGCTTATCAGCCCCAGCATTTT
TRBV5-1	-	TRBJ1-5	-	CASSATEYNSNQPQHF	TGCGCCAGCAGCGCGACAGAATACAATAGCAATCAGCCCCAGCATTTT
TRBV29-1	TRBD1	TRBJ2-7	-	CSVEPGQGTYEQYF	TGCAGCGTTGAACCCGGACAGGGAACCTACGAGCAGTACTTC
TRBV6-5	-	TRBJ1-2	-	CASSKLDSYGYTF	TGTGCCAGCAGTAAATTGGACAGCTATGGCTACACCTTC
TRBV4-2	-	TRBJ1-6	-	CASSQGTGWNSPLHF	TGTGCCAGCAGCCAGGGTACAGGGTGGAATTCACCCCTCCACTTT
TRBV20-1	TRBD1	TRBJ1-6	-	CSASSGQVHNSPLHF	TGCAGTGCTAGTTCGGGACAGGTCCATAATTCACCCCTCCACTTT
TRBV1	-	TRBJ2-3	-	CTSSRSDNYTDTQYF	TGCACCAGCAGCCGATCGGACAACTACACAGATACGCAGTATTTT
TRBV3-1/TRBV3-2	-	TRBJ1-1	-	CASSQDPGLGTEAFF	TGTGCCAGCAGCCAAGATCCGGGTTTGGGCACTGAAGCTTTCTTT
TRBV3-1/TRBV3-2	TRBD2	TRBJ2-7	-	CASSQEVAGPDEQYF	TGTGCCAGCAGCCAAGAGGTAGCGGGACCAGACGAGCAGTACTTC
TRBV28	-	TRBJ1-2	-	CASSFRLVGSGGGYTF	TGTGCCAGCAGTTTCAGATTGGTTGGGTCAGGAGGTGGCTACACCTTC
TRBV13	TRBD2	TRBJ2-5	-	CASSFSSGSQKTQYF	TGTGCCAGCAGCTTCAGTAGCGGGAGTCAGAAGACCCAGTACTTC
TRBV25-1	TRBD2	TRBJ2-2	-	CASRPTGGASGELFF	TGTGCCAGCAGACCCACGGGGGGGGCGTCCGGGGAGCTGTTTTTT
TRBV18	-	TRBJ2-7	-	CASSPTGSSLEQYF	TGTGCCAGCTCACCGACAGGTTCCTCCCTCGAGCAGTACTTC
TRBV6-5	-	TRBJ1-2	few	CASSYSGTLTNYGYTF	TGTGCCAGCAGTTACTCGGGGACACTAACTAACTATGGCTACACCTTC
TRBV6-1	-	TRBJ1-2	-	CASSEVRTAYGYTF	TGTGCCAGCAGTGAAGTTAGGACAGCTTATGGCTACACCTTC
TRBV3-1/TRBV3-2	TRBD2	TRBJ2-1	-	CASSSWTSGISNEQFF	TGTGCCAGCAGCTCCTGGACTAGCGGGATATCTAATGAGCAGTTCTTC
TRBV7-2	TRBD1	TRBJ2-6	-	CASSLTGVGANVLTF	TGTGCCAGCAGCCTGACAGGGGTTGGGGCCAACGTCCTGACTTTC
TRBV11-2	TRBD1	TRBJ2-7	-	CASSKNRGQEQYF	TGTGCCAGCAGCAAAAACAGGGGGCAGGAGCAGTACTTC
TRBV7-6	TRBD1	TRBJ1-6	-	CASSSTGVNSPLHF	TGTGCCAGCAGCTCGACAGGGGTTAATTCACCCCTCCACTTT
TRBV4-3	-	TRBJ2-7	-	CASSQVSAGDTYEQYF	TGCGCCAGCAGCCAAGTCTCGGCGGGGGACACCTACGAGCAGTACTTC
TRBV28	-	TRBJ1-2	-	CASSLPPLGARGYTF	TGTGCCAGCAGCCTACCACCCTTAGGGGCGCGAGGCTACACCTTC
TRBV20-1	-	TRBJ1-2	-	CSASPDSSYGYTF	TGCAGTGCTAGTCCCGACAGCAGCTATGGCTACACCTTC
TRBV29-1	-	TRBJ2-7	-	CSGPLGRVGEQYF	TGCAGCGGACCGCTGGGGAGAGTCGGCGAGCAGTACTTC
TRBV19	-	TRBJ1-1	once	CASSIVWQTNTEAFF	TGTGCCAGTAGTATTGTGTGGCAAACGAACACTGAAGCTTTCTTT
TRBV6-5	TRBD1	TRBJ1-5	-	CAGSTGGVGNQPQHF	TGTGCCGGATCTACAGGGGGCGTGGGCAATCAGCCCCAGCATTTT